The clone carrying this T cell receptor (beta chain) was seen at least ten times. The antigen is not known. There were TCR beta CDR3 regions amplified from RNA transcripts. When the TCR CDR3 underwent first-round RT-PCR, the HTBI primer set was used. TCRdb reprocessed the multiplex PCR reads with MiXCR, giving one entry per CDR3 protein. Altogether approximately 430,000 distinct CDR3 sequences are present, about 15% being singletons, with the ten largest covering 13%. This record comes from a study of T cells in Graves' hyperthyroidism and ophthalmopathy. The study's findings and limits: For ophthalmopathy, model prediction preceded onset by a median roughly 6.5 months.

Together with thyroid ultrasound, orbital computed tomography, serum thyroxine and TRAb, clinical symptoms were used for diagnoses. The receptor was derived from a man younger than 30 with Graves' ophthalmopathy. Sequenced material: blood.

The CDR3 bases are TGTGCCAGCAGGCCGGACAGCTCTGGAAACACCATATATTTT. Amino acid sequence: CASRPDSSGNTIYF. The chain employs TRBV6-1 and TRBJ1-3; maybe TRBD1 (6 bases). V was shortened by 6 bases and J by 0 bases, with 9 bases between the two germline ends. CDR3 length equals 14 residues. Germline values: CDR1 MNHNS, CDR2 SASEGT.